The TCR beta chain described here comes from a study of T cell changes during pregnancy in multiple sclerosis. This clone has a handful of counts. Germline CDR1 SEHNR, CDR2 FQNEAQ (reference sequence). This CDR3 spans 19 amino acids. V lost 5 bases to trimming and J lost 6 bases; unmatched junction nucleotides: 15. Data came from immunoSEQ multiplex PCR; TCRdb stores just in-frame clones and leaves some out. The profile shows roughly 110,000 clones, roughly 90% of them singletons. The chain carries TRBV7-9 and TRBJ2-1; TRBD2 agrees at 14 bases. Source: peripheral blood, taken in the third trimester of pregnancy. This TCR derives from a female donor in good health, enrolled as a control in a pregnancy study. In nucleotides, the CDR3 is TGTGCCAGCAGCATGAGACTAGCGGGGGGGTCGCCAGGGGGCAATGAGCAGTTCTTC. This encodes CASSMRLAGGSPGGNEQFF. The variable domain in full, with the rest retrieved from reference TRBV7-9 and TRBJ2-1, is DTGVSQNPRHKITKRGQNVTFRCDPISEHNRLYWYRQTLGQGPEFLTYFQNEAQLEKSRLLSDRFSAERPKGSFSTLEIQRTEQGDSAMYLCASSMRLAGGSPGGNEQFFGPGTRLTVL.